This T cell receptor (beta chain) was obtained from a study of cytomegalovirus exposure and HLA in healthy donors. The CDR3 sequence is 13 residues long. Germline V gene lookup returns CDR1 SGHNT and CDR2 YYREEE (reference sequence). V lost 2 bases and J lost 2, with 6 bases in between. Amplification used 60 Vbeta primers and 13 Jbeta primers. The table came from immunoSEQ multiplex PCR; TCRdb's copy has only in-frame clones and leaves some out. The profile shows 140,000 to 150,000 clones, 76% of them singletons. The sequencing sample was made of PBMCs. The receptor comes from a woman aged 35 to 49 in good health and CMV-seronegative. This chain links TRBV5-4 with TRBJ2-3; no definite D call. The chain's CDR3 is CASSFEPTDTQYF. CDR3 coding DNA: TGTGCCAGCAGCTTTGAGCCCACAGATACGCAGTATTTT. The complete variable domain, with remaining parts taken from reference TRBV5-4 and TRBJ2-3, reads ETGVTQSPTHLIKTRGQQVTLRCSSQSGHNTVSWYQQALGQGPQFIFQYYREEENGRGNFPPRFSGLQFPNYSSELNVNALELDDSALYLCASSFEPTDTQYFGPGTRLTVL.